This T cell receptor beta chain was sequenced during a study of memory CD4+ T cells and cytomegalovirus serostatus. Study background: Donors were healthy Belgian adults, under ten CMV seropositive and about 24 seronegative. Study-wide results and limits: Repertoires predicted CMV serostatus with median bootstrapped AUC of about 0.96.

In the authors' workflow: After removing out-of-frame reads, over 2 million distinct TCRbeta sequences remained. TCRdb's table, derived via immunoSEQ multiplex PCR, lists solely in-frame clones and lacks some. That table is the source of V, J and clone size, and D and trimming were worked out from the DNA. The sample has 84,000 or so clones, about 85% seen once. The CDR3 has 17 residues. As concerns this clone: As yet, its antigen is unknown.

The sort gate was single viable CD3+CD4+CD8-CD45RO+ cells for memory CD4+ T cells. CMV serostatus came from serum IgG against pp150, pp28, p38, p52. The clonotype originates from an adult in good health and CMV-seronegative. The sequencing sample was made of memory CD4+ T cells from blood. This chain joins TRBV12-2 and TRBJ1-6; the D call of TRBD1 is as the table states it, not checked on the DNA. TRBV12-2 is a recognized pseudogene. The DNA of the CDR3 is TGTGCAAGTCGCCTGACAGGACTGGGCTCCTATAATTCACCCCTCCACTTT. This encodes CASRLTGLGSYNSPLHF.